The 30 T cell receptor beta chains listed next were all sequenced from one sample in a study of cytotoxic CD8 clonotypes in ibrutinib-treated CLL. Sequencing was performed with immunoSEQ multiplex PCR; in TCRdb, only in-frame clones are kept and a portion is missing. In the table there are 35,000 to 55,000 clones, roughly 76% of which are singletons. The input for sequencing was PBMCs, taken after 12 months of ibrutinib treatment. Receptor source: a human donor with chronic lymphocytic leukemia.

The rearrangement uses TRBV11-2 and TRBJ2-5; tentatively, D is TRBD2 (5 bases). Per germline, CDR1 SGHAT and CDR2 FQNNGV. This CDR3 has 15 amino acids. V was trimmed by 1 base and J by 0 bases, leaving 9 bases between them. For the CDR3, the DNA is TGTGCCAGCAGCTTAGGAGCGGCAGACCAAGAGACCCAGTACTTC. It encodes CASSLGAADQETQYF.

This chain connects TRBV11-2 to TRBJ2-5; no clear D gene. Trimming removed 1 base at V and 2 bases at J, with 2 bases between. Germline CDR1 and CDR2: SGHAT and FQNNGV. The CDR3 runs to 12 residues. CDR3 DNA: TGTGCCAGCAGCTTAGGGCAAGAGACCCAGTACTTC. It translates to CASSLGQETQYF.

This clone was detected only a few times. The chain joins TRBV11-2 to TRBJ2-7, with 7 bases that match TRBD2. Per the germline V gene, CDR1 is SGHAT and CDR2 is FQNNGV. V dropped 5 bases and J dropped 6; count of bases not matched to a gene: 16. The CDR3 is 16 amino acids. The CDR3 coding sequence is TGTGCCAGCAGCCCCCGCATCGGGGGGATGGGCCCCGAGCAGTACTTC. Translation: CASSPRIGGMGPEQYF.

Only a few counts were recorded for this clone. The V call is TRBV5-5, the J call TRBJ1-5; no clear D. The CDR3 loop spans 13 amino acids. The V end lost 4 bases, the J end lost 7 bases, and 12 bases lay between the germline ends. Germline V gene data show CDR1 as SGHKS and CDR2 as YYEKEE (reference sequence). CDR3 in DNA: TGTGCCAGCAGCCAACTCCAGGAACAGCCCCAGCATTTT. Residues: CASSQLQEQPQHF.

This clone was detected only once. V and J are TRBV9 and TRBJ1-3; D gene ambiguous. The V end lost 0 bases, the J end lost 0 bases, and 10 bases lay between the germline ends. The length of the CDR3 is 16 residues. The germline gives CDR1 SGDLS, CDR2 YYNGEE. The CDR3 is CASSVGQSGSGNTIYF. The CDR3 DNA follows: TGTGCCAGCAGCGTAGGCCAGTCCGGCTCTGGAAACACCATATATTTT.

The chain has TRBV19 and TRBJ2-3, with 8 bases matching TRBD1. This CDR3 is built from 15 residues. Germline values: CDR1 LNHDA, CDR2 SQIVND (reference sequence). Trimming removed 2 bases from V and 3 bases from J; junction bases left unmatched: 4. In DNA, the CDR3 is TGTGCCAGTAGTATACGGACAGGGTTTACAGATACGCAGTATTTT. This gives the protein CASSIRTGFTDTQYF.

J is TRBJ1-1 and V is TRBV9; D is unresolved. The CDR3 length is 19 residues. Germline V gives CDR1 SGDLS, CDR2 YYNGEE. Trimming stripped 0 bases from V and 0 bases from J, with 21 bases between. CDR3 DNA sequence: TGTGCCAGCAGCGTAGAAATTTTAGGTGGAGGAAGGGTGAACACTGAAGCTTTCTTT. It translates to CASSVEILGGGRVNTEAFF.

The chain combines TRBV28 with TRBJ1-2; no clear D gene. The germline CDR1 and CDR2 sequences are MDHEN and SYDVKM. Trimming left V 3 bases short and J 5 bases short, with 7 bases between. The CDR3 spans 12 residues. CDR3 residues: CASSFGGYGYTF. Here the CDR3 DNA reads TGTGCCAGCAGTTTCGGAGGGTATGGCTACACCTTC.

The V gene is TRBV2, the J gene TRBJ2-3; weak D call: TRBD1 (5 bases). CDR1 is SNHLY and CDR2 is FYNNEI in the germline V gene. The V end lost 10 bases, the J end lost 3 bases, and 17 bases lay between the germline ends. The CDR3 sequence is 14 residues long. The CDR3 sequence: CATPGSVRTDTQYF. In DNA, the CDR3 is TGTGCCACACCAGGGTCTGTTAGGACAGATACGCAGTATTTT.

The rearrangement joins TRBV27 to TRBJ1-1, with D hard to call. CDR1 is MNHEY and CDR2 is SMNVEV in the germline V gene (reference sequence). The CDR3 contains 14 residues. Trimming shortened V by 5 bases and J by 3 bases, and 13 bases separated the two germline ends. The CDR3: CASSQRPLDTEAFF. CDR3 nucleotide sequence: TGTGCCAGCAGTCAAAGACCCTTAGACACTGAAGCTTTCTTT.

The count of this clone is one. The gene calls are TRBV7-2 and TRBJ1-5, with 8 positions matching TRBD1. The CDR3 length is 15 residues. The germline CDR1 and CDR2 sequences are SGHTA and FQGNSA. V lost 5 bases, J lost 6 bases, and 9 bases stayed unmatched. CDR3 residues: CASSRDSGGGQPQHF. DNA of the CDR3: TGTGCCAGCAGCCGTGACTCAGGGGGCGGTCAGCCCCAGCATTTT.

In this sample, this clone turned up a few times. The gene calls are TRBV5-4 and TRBJ2-7; 10 bases agree with TRBD1. The CDR3 is 15 residues long. With V trimmed by 4 bases and J by 6 bases, 10 bases remained unmatched. Germline loops: CDR1 SGHNT, CDR2 YYREEE (reference sequence). The CDR3 DNA follows: TGTGCCAGCAGCCCCGGGGACAGGGGTTCCCTCGAGCAGTACTTC. Amino acid sequence: CASSPGDRGSLEQYF.

This chain's CDR3 is CASSLPLGEADTQYF. The CDR3 DNA follows: TGCGCCAGCAGCCTCCCACTAGGAGAGGCAGATACGCAGTATTTT. The chain couples TRBV5-1 to TRBJ2-3; weak D call: TRBD2 (5 bases). This CDR3 contains 15 residues. The V and J ends lost 4 bases and 4 bases respectively, with 16 bases between them. CDR1 is SGHRS, CDR2 YFSETQ, per germline.

The chain joins TRBV4-1 to TRBJ1-2, with 7 bases fitting TRBD1. This CDR3 has 17 amino acids. The germline gives CDR1 MGHRA, CDR2 YSYEKL. After removal of 3 bases from V and 2 bases from J, the junction contained 12 bases not matched to a gene. CDR3 sequence reads: CASSHGTAGGLNYGYTF. The CDR3 region has the DNA TGCGCCAGCAGCCATGGGACAGCCGGCGGTTTGAACTATGGCTACACCTTC.

This chain connects TRBV7-8 to TRBJ1-2; no definite D call. The CDR3 length is 14 residues. V shed 2 bases and J shed 0 bases, with 7 bases lying between them. The germline V gene encodes CDR1 SGHVS and CDR2 FQNEAQ. In DNA, the CDR3 is TGTGCCAGCAGCTTACCTCCGCCTAACTATGGCTACACCTTC. It translates to CASSLPPPNYGYTF. Supplemented by reference TRBV7-8 and TRBJ1-2, the full variable domain reads GAGVSQSPRYKVAKRGQDVALRCDPISGHVSLFWYQQALGQGPEFLTYFQNEAQLDKSGLPSDRFFAERPEGSVSTLKIQRTQQEDSAVYLCASSLPPPNYGYTFGSGTRLTVV.

The chain employs TRBV7-9 and TRBJ1-2; 8 nucleotides align to TRBD1. With V trimmed by 3 bases and J by 3 bases, 9 bases remained unmatched. From germline, CDR1 is SEHNR and CDR2 FQNEAQ (reference sequence). There are 16 residues in the CDR3. CDR3 residues: CASSFSGQGGDYGYTF. The CDR3, as DNA: TGTGCCAGCAGCTTTTCCGGACAGGGAGGGGACTATGGCTACACCTTC.

The rearrangement uses TRBV19 and TRBJ1-4, with a tentative D call TRBD1 (5 bases). Germline V gene lookup returns CDR1 LNHDA and CDR2 SQIVND (reference sequence). V lost 3 bases and J 8 bases, leaving 13 bases between the germline ends. There are 14 residues in the CDR3. The CDR3 reads CASSIGRGEEKLFF. DNA of the CDR3: TGTGCCAGTAGTATCGGTAGGGGTGAGGAAAAACTGTTTTTT.

The chain has TRBV9 and TRBJ2-5; 11 bases align to TRBD2. The CDR3 totals 19 residues. V lost 0 bases, J lost 0 bases, and 10 bases stayed unmatched. CDR1 is SGDLS and CDR2 is YYNGEE in the germline V gene. The CDR3 spells CASSVATGTSGLYQETQYF. CDR3 DNA: TGTGCCAGCAGCGTAGCCACCGGGACTAGCGGACTGTACCAAGAGACCCAGTACTTC.

This clone qualifies as large. This chain joins TRBV5-1 and TRBJ1-5, with 10 bases aligning to TRBD1. The length of the CDR3 is 19 residues. Germline-derived CDR1 and CDR2 are SGHRS and YFSETQ. V lost 0 bases, J lost 7 bases, and 16 bases stayed unmatched. The CDR3 coding sequence is TGCGCCAGCAGCTTGGGACCCGGGACAGGGGCCGCCTCAGACCAGCCCCAGCATTTT. Its translation: CASSLGPGTGAASDQPQHF.

The gene calls are TRBV4-1 and TRBJ2-7, with TRBD1 matching over 10 bases. The CDR3 has 15 residues. The V segment lost 5 bases and the J segment 4 bases; nucleotides outside the gene matches: 8. Germline V gives CDR1 MGHRA, CDR2 YSYEKL. CDR3 bases: TGCGCCAGCAGCGCGCGGGGACAGGGGTCTTACGAGCAGTACTTC. Residues: CASSARGQGSYEQYF.

The V gene is TRBV6-6, the J gene TRBJ2-3, with 7 positions matching TRBD2. V was pared by 8 bases and J by 0 bases, with 2 bases of the junction left unmatched. The V gene's germline CDR1 is MNHNY and CDR2 SVGAGI (reference sequence). The CDR3 runs 13 residues. CDR3: CASRGGSTDTQYF. DNA of the CDR3: TGTGCCAGCCGCGGGGGTAGCACAGATACGCAGTATTTT.

This chain uses TRBV11-2 with TRBJ1-2; 7 bases align to TRBD1. Losses at the gene ends were 5 bases for V and 0 bases for J; bases not matched to a gene: 6. Per the germline V gene, CDR1 is SGHAT and CDR2 is FQNNGV. The length of the CDR3 is 15 residues. CDR3 sequence: CASSPQGVTNYGYTF. The CDR3 nucleotides read TGTGCCAGCAGCCCGCAGGGGGTGACTAACTATGGCTACACCTTC.

The chain uses TRBV5-4 and TRBJ1-5; D unclear. Trimming shortened V by 1 base and J by 0 bases, and 5 bases separated the two germline ends. CDR1 and CDR2 from the germline V gene are SGHNT and YYREEE (reference sequence). The length of the CDR3 is 14 residues. Here the CDR3 DNA reads TGTGCCAGCAGCTTGTCTCCTAGCAATCAGCCCCAGCATTTT. Protein: CASSLSPSNQPQHF.

Only one count was recorded for this clone. J is TRBJ1-2 and V is TRBV15, with TRBD1 matching over 7 bases. This CDR3 contains 14 residues. J was trimmed by 5 bases and V by 5 bases; bases with no gene match: 8. Germline lookup yields CDR1 LNHNV and CDR2 YYDKDF (reference sequence). The CDR3 here is CATSGGQPYYGYTF. The CDR3 DNA is TGTGCCACCAGCGGGGGACAGCCCTATTATGGCTACACCTTC. The full variable domain, in which reference TRBV15 and TRBJ1-2 provide the parts outside the CDR3, is DAMVIQNPRYQVTQFGKPVTLSCSQTLNHNVMYWYQQKSSQAPKLLFHYYDKDFNNEADTPDNFQSRRPNTSFCFLDIRSPGLGDTAMYLCATSGGQPYYGYTFGSGTRLTVV.

The genes are TRBV15 and TRBJ2-3; D may be TRBD2 (6 bases). Looked up from germline, CDR1 is LNHNV and CDR2 is YYDKDF (reference sequence). Trimming stripped 1 base from V and 2 bases from J, with 13 bases between. This CDR3 comprises 16 residues. The CDR3 DNA follows: TGTGCCACCAGCAGAGCACTAGCCTACCTCACAGATACGCAGTATTTT. Amino acids: CATSRALAYLTDTQYF.

This clone was counted between two and nine times. V is TRBV7-9 and J is TRBJ1-1; D might be TRBD1 (6 bases). The CDR3 is made up of 16 amino acids. V lost 1 base to trimming and J lost 0 bases, with 12 bases between them. Germline V CDR1 and CDR2: SEHNR, FQNEAQ (reference sequence). Written as DNA, the CDR3 is TGTGCCAGCAGCTTAGAACAGGGAAACATGAACACTGAAGCTTTCTTT. It codes for CASSLEQGNMNTEAFF.

The chain joins TRBV11-2 to TRBJ2-5; 15 nucleotides align to TRBD2. Germline V gene data show CDR1 as SGHAT and CDR2 as FQNNGV. J lost 3 bases, V lost 4 bases, and 6 bases had no gene match. The CDR3 runs to 17 residues. The DNA for the CDR3 is TGTGCCAGCAGCTCTCGGACTAGCGGGGGGGCAAAAGAGACCCAGTACTTC. This codes for CASSSRTSGGAKETQYF.

This clone occurred once. The chain couples TRBV5-1 to TRBJ1-1; D gene unclear. The CDR3 extends over 15 amino acids. Germline values: CDR1 SGHRS, CDR2 YFSETQ. Trimming stripped 0 bases from V and 4 bases from J, with 13 bases between. The CDR3 here is CASSLETRQSTEAFF. The CDR3 nucleotides are TGCGCCAGCAGCTTGGAAACACGACAAAGCACTGAAGCTTTCTTT. The full variable domain, completed using reference TRBV5-1 and TRBJ1-1, is KAGVTQTPRYLIKTRGQQVTLSCSPISGHRSVSWYQQTPGQGLQFLFEYFSETQRNKGNFPGRFSGRQFSNSRSEMNVSTLELGDSALYLCASSLETRQSTEAFFGQGTRLTVV.

The chain joins TRBV27 to TRBJ1-3; D not certain. With 8 bases removed from V and 0 bases from J, the gap between germline ends came to 8 bases. Germline V gene sequence: CDR1 MNHEY, CDR2 SMNVEV (reference sequence). This CDR3 is 13 amino acids long. CDR3 DNA sequence: TGTGCCAGCCAGTGCTACTCTGGAAACACCATATATTTT. Its translation: CASQCYSGNTIYF.

J is TRBJ1-2 and V is TRBV29-1; D uncertain. The germline V and J ends were trimmed by 2 bases and 0 bases, with 4 bases remaining between them. CDR3 size: 12 residues. Germline V gene sequence: CDR1 SQVTM, CDR2 ANQGSEA. The CDR3 DNA follows: TGCAGCGTTGAATCGGCTAACTATGGCTACACCTTC. This sequence encodes CSVESANYGYTF.